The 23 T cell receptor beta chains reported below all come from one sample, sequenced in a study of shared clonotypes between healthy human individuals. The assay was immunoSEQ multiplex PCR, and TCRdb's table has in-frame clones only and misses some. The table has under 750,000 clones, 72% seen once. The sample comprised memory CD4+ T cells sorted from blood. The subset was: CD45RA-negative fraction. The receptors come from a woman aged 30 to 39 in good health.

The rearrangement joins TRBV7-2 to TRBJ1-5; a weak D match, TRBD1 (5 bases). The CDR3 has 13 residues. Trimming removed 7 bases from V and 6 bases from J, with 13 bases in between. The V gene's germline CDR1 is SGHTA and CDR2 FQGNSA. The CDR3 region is CASTPGRAQPQHF. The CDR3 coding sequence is TGTGCCAGCACCCCGGGGCGCGCTCAGCCCCAGCATTTT.

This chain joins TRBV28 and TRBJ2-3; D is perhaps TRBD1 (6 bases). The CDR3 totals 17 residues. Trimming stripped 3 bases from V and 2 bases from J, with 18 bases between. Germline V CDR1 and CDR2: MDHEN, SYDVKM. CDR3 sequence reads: CASSLVGGGPSTDTQYF. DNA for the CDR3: TGTGCCAGCAGTTTGGTTGGGGGCGGACCCTCCACAGATACGCAGTATTTT.

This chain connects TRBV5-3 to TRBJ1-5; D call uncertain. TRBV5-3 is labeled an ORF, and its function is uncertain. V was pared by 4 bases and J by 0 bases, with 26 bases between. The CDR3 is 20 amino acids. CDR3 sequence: CARSRNEKDLPLYSNQPQHF. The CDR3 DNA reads TGTGCCAGAAGCCGTAACGAAAAGGACCTACCCCTGTATAGCAATCAGCCCCAGCATTTT.

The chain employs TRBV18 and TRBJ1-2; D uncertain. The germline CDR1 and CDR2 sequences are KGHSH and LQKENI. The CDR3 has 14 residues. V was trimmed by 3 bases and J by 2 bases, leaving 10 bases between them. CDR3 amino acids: CASSPNQENYGYTF. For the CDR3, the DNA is TGTGCCAGCTCACCGAACCAGGAGAACTATGGCTACACCTTC.

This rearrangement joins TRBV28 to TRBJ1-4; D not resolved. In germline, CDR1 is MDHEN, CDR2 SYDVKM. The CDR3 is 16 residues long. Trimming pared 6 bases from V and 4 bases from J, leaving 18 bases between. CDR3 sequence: CASSFGRMSGNEKLFF. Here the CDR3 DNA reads TGTGCCAGCAGCTTTGGACGGATGTCTGGTAATGAAAAACTGTTTTTT. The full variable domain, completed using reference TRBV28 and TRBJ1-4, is DVKVTQSSRYLVKRTGEKVFLECVQDMDHENMFWYRQDPGLGLRLIYFSYDVKMKEKGDIPEGYSVSREKKERFSLILESASTNQTSMYLCASSFGRMSGNEKLFFGSGTQLSVL.

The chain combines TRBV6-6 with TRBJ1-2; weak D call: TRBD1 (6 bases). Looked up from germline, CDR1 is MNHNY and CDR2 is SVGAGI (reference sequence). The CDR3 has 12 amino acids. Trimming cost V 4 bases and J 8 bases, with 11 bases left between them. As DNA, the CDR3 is TGTGCCAGCAGTTCATCGACAGGAGGCTACACCTTC. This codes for CASSSSTGGYTF.

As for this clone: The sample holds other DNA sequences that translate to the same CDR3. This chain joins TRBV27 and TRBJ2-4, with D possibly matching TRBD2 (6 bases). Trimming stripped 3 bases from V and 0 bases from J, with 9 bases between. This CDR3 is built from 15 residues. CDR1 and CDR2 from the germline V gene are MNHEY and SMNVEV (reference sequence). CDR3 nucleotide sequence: TGTGCCAGCAGTTTGGAGGGGTTAGCCAAAAACATTCAGTACTTC. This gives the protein CASSLEGLAKNIQYF.

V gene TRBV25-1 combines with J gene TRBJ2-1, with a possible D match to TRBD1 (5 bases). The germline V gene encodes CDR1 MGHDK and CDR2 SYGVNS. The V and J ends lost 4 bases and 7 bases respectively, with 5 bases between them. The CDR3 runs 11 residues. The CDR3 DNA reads TGTGCCAGCAGTGCAGGGAATGAGCAGTTCTTC. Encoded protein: CASSAGNEQFF. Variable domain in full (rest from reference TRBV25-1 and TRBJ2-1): EADIYQTPRYLVIGTGKKITLECSQTMGHDKMYWYQQDPGMELHLIHYSYGVNSTEKGDLSSESTVSRIRTEHFPLTLESARPSHTSQYLCASSAGNEQFFGPGTRLTVL.

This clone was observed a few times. This CDR3 is CASSLTGGTYNEQFF. CDR3 DNA: TGTGCCAGCTCGCTCACCGGCGGAACCTACAATGAGCAGTTCTTC. The V gene is TRBV18, the J gene TRBJ2-1; D remains unclear. Germline V gene lookup returns CDR1 KGHSH and CDR2 LQKENI. This CDR3 comprises 15 residues. V dropped 6 bases and J dropped 2 bases, with 14 bases sitting between them.

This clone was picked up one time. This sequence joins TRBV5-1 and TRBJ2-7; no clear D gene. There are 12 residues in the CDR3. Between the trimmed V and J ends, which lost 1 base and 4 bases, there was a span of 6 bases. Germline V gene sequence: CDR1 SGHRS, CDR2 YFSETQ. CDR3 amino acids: CASSLWGYEQYF. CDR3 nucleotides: TGCGCCAGCAGCTTGTGGGGTTACGAGCAGTACTTC.

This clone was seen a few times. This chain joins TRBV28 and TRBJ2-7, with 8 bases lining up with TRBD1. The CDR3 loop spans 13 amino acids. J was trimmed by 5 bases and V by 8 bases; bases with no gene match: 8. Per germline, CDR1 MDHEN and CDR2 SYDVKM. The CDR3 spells CASGRTGINEQYF. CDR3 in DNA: TGTGCCAGCGGAAGGACAGGGATCAACGAGCAGTACTTC.

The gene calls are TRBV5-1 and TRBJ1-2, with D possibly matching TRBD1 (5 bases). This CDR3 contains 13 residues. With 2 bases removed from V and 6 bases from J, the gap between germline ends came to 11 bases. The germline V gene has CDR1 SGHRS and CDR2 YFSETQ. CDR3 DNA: TGCGCCAGCAGCTTCGGGACGGATCATGGCTACACCTTC. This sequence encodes CASSFGTDHGYTF.

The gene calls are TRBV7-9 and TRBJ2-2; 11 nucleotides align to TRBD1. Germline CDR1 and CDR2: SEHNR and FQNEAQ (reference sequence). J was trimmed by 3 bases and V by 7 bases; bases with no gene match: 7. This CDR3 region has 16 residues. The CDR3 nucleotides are TGTGCCAGCAAAGGGACAGGGGGGCTGGACACCGGGGAGCTGTTTTTT. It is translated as CASKGTGGLDTGELFF.

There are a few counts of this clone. The DNA for the CDR3 is TGTGCCAGCTCACCGGGGTTAGGACAGAGGGAGACCCAGTACTTC. This gives the protein CASSPGLGQRETQYF. The chain carries TRBV18 and TRBJ2-5, with D possibly being TRBD1 (6 bases). Trimming took off 3 bases at V and 5 bases at J, with 16 bases between the two ends. Germline V gene sequence: CDR1 KGHSH, CDR2 LQKENI. This CDR3 spans 15 amino acids.

As DNA, the CDR3 is TGTGCCAGCTCACAAGGGACAGTAAGATACAATGAGCAGTTCTTC. It yields the protein CASSQGTVRYNEQFF. The chain uses TRBV18 and TRBJ2-1; 7 nucleotides agree with TRBD1. The CDR3 is made up of 15 amino acids. CDR1 is KGHSH and CDR2 is LQKENI in the germline V gene. Losses at the gene ends were 4 bases for V and 4 bases for J; bases not matched to a gene: 7.

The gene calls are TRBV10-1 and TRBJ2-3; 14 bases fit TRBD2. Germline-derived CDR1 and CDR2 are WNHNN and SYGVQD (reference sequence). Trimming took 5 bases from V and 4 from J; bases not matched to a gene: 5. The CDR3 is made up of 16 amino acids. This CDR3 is CASSPRLAGGPDTQYF. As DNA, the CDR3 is TGCGCCAGCAGTCCGAGACTAGCGGGAGGGCCAGATACGCAGTATTTT.

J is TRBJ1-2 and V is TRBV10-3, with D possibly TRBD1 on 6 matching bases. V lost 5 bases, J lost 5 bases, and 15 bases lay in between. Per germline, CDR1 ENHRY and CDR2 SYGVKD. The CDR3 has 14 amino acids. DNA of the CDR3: TGTGCCATCAGTACCGGGGGCGCGAGGTATGGCTACACCTTC. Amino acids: CAISTGGARYGYTF.

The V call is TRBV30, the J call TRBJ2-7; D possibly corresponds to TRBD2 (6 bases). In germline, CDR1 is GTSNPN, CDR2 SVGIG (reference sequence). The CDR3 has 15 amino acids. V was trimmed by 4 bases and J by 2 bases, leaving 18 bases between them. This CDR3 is CAWKILASDPYEQYF. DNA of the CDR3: TGTGCCTGGAAAATCTTGGCTAGCGACCCCTACGAGCAGTACTTC.

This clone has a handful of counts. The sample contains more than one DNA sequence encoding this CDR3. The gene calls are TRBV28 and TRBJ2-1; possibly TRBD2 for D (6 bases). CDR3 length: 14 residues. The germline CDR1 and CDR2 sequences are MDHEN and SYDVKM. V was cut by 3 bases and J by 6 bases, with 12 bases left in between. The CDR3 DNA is TGTGCCAGCAGTTTGCGGGGAGGTCTCAATGAGCAGTTCTTC. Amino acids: CASSLRGGLNEQFF. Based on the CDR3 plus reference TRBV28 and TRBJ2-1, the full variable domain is DVKVTQSSRYLVKRTGEKVFLECVQDMDHENMFWYRQDPGLGLRLIYFSYDVKMKEKGDIPEGYSVSREKKERFSLILESASTNQTSMYLCASSLRGGLNEQFFGPGTRLTVL.

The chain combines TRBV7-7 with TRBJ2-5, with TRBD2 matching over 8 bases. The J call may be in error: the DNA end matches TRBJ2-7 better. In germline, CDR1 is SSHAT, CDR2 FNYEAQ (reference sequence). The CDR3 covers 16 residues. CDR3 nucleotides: TGTGCCAGCAGCTTAGCGCATAGCGGGATAGGTTCCGAGCAGTACTTC. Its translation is CASSLAHSGIGSEQYF.

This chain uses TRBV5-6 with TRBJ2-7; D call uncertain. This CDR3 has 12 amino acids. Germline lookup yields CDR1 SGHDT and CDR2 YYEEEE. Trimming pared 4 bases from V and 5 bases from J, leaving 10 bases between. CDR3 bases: TGTGCCAGCAGCCGCATTTGGGACGAGCAGTACTTC. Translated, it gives CASSRIWDEQYF.

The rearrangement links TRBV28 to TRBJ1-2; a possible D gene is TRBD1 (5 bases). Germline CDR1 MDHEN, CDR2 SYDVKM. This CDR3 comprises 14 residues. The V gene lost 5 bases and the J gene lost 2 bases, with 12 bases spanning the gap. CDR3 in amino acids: CASSPTWGNYGYTF. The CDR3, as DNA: TGTGCCAGCAGTCCAACCTGGGGGAACTATGGCTACACCTTC.

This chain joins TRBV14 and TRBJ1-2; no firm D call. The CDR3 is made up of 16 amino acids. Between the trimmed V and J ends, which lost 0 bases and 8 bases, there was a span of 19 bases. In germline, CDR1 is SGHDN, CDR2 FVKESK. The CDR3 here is CASSQDGFWEPKGYTF. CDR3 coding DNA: TGTGCCAGCAGCCAAGACGGGTTCTGGGAGCCTAAAGGCTACACCTTC.